What follows are 6 T cell receptor beta chains derived from one specimen sequenced in a study of control samples from healthy donors and cancer patients. TCRdb keeps only in-frame clones here, not all; method: immunoSEQ multiplex PCR. The sample holds some 120,000 clones, about 88% seen once. Sequenced input: blood. Receptor source: a woman in her 70s in good health.

J is TRBJ1-1 and V is TRBV27, with D possibly being TRBD1 (5 bases). This CDR3 has 15 amino acids. V was cut by 8 bases and J by 4 bases, with 20 bases left in between. CDR1 and CDR2 from the germline V gene are MNHEY and SMNVEV (reference sequence). The CDR3 nucleotides read TGTGCCAGCTCTACCCCAGGGATGGGTGGCACTGAAGCTTTCTTT. This codes for CASSTPGMGGTEAFF.

The chain recombines TRBV5-1 with TRBJ2-3, with 10 bases that match TRBD1. CDR1 is SGHRS, CDR2 YFSETQ, per germline. V shed 4 bases, J shed 4 bases, and the junction held 9 bases outside the gene matches. The CDR3 is 16 residues long. The CDR3 region is CASSPAGTGVSDTQYF. For the CDR3, the DNA is TGCGCCAGCAGCCCAGCCGGGACAGGGGTCTCAGATACGCAGTATTTT.

The chain combines TRBV6-5 with TRBJ1-1; TRBD1 agrees at 7 bases. V lost 5 bases, J lost 5 bases, and 11 bases stayed unmatched. The germline V gene encodes CDR1 MNHEY and CDR2 SVGAGI. CDR3 length: 15 amino acids. The CDR3 here is CASSNGQARFTEAFF. The CDR3 DNA is TGTGCCAGCAGTAACGGACAGGCTAGGTTTACTGAAGCTTTCTTT.

Comments on this clone: Germline and junction disagree at one end, which may indicate a read error. The CDR3 sequence: CASSSGTGLKTF. DNA for the CDR3: TGTGCCAGCAGCTCGGGGACAGGTCTGAAAACGTTC. This rearrangement joins TRBV12-3 or TRBV12-4 to TRBJ1-2, with 8 bases identical to TRBD1. This CDR3 comprises 12 residues.

V and J are TRBV12-3 or TRBV12-4 and TRBJ1-3; D call uncertain. The CDR3 contains 13 residues. V was pared by 1 base and J by 3 bases, with 4 bases between. CDR3 loop: CASSLVGGNTIYF. The CDR3, as DNA: TGTGCCAGCAGTTTAGTAGGTGGAAACACCATATATTTT.

The chain is built from TRBV19 and TRBJ1-3; 7 positions agree with TRBD1. The V and J ends lost 9 bases and 4 bases, in that order; junction bases with no gene match: 9. The germline V gene encodes CDR1 LNHDA and CDR2 SQIVND (reference sequence). This CDR3 is built from 14 residues. The CDR3 loop reads CASSRDREGNTIYF. In DNA form, the CDR3 reads TGTGCCAGCTCGCGCGACAGGGAAGGAAACACCATATATTTT.